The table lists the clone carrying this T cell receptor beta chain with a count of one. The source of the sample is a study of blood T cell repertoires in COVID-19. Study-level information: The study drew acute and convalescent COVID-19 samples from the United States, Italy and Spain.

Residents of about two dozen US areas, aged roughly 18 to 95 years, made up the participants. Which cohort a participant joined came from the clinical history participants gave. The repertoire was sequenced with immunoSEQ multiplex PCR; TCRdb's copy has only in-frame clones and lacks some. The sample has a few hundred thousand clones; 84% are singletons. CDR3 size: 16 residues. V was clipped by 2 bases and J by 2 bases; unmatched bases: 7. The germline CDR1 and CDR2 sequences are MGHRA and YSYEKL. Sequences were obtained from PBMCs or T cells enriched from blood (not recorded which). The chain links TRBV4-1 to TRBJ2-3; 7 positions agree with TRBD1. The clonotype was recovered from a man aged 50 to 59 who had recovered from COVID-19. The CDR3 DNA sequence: TGCGCCAGCAGCCAACGGTCAGGGACAGTCACAGATACGCAGTATTTT. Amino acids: CASSQRSGTVTDTQYF.